These T cell receptor beta chains were read from a single sample in a study of T cell responses to AZD1222 COVID-19 vaccine. Libraries were prepared by immunoSEQ multiplex PCR; TCRdb keeps only in-frame clonotypes and omits some of them. The sample yields fewer than 150,000 clones, 90% seen once. The sequencing used peripheral blood, collected 28 days after the second AZD1222 dose. Receptors originate from an adult who received the AZD1222 COVID-19 vaccine. CDR3s include the opening cysteine and the closing phenylalanine or tryptophan. Fields, in order: V gene, D gene, clone size, J gene, CDR3 protein, CDR3 DNA. D genes are given only for firm matches. Rows may omit the clone size; those that give it use once, few, many or a size class.

V gene: TRBV30; D gene: TRBD1; clone size: NA; J gene: TRBJ1-1; CDR3 protein: CACTGQMNTEAFF; CDR3 DNA: TGTGCCTGTACGGGACAGATGAACACTGAAGCTTTCTTT
V gene: TRBV2; D gene: TRBD1; clone size: NA; J gene: TRBJ2-6; CDR3 protein: CASSPDRDSGANVLTF; CDR3 DNA: TGTGCCAGCAGTCCCGACAGGGACTCTGGGGCCAACGTCCTGACTTTC
V gene: TRBV6-5; D gene: NA; clone size: NA; J gene: TRBJ1-1; CDR3 protein: CASSYGGFTEAFF; CDR3 DNA: TGTGCCAGCAGTTACGGGGGGTTCACTGAAGCTTTCTTT
V gene: TRBV28; D gene: NA; clone size: NA; J gene: TRBJ2-4; CDR3 protein: CASSLLYPIAKNIQYF; CDR3 DNA: TGTGCCAGCAGTCTACTCTACCCAATAGCCAAAAACATTCAGTACTTC
V gene: TRBV3-1/TRBV3-2; D gene: TRBD1; clone size: once; J gene: TRBJ1-2; CDR3 protein: CASSQGPGQGTFTF; CDR3 DNA: TGTGCCAGCAGCCAGGGACCGGGACAGGGAACCTTCACCTTC
V gene: TRBV6-5; D gene: TRBD2; clone size: NA; J gene: TRBJ2-7; CDR3 protein: CASTPWGGYEQYF; CDR3 DNA: TGTGCCAGCACCCCCTGGGGGGGCTACGAGCAGTACTTC
V gene: TRBV24-1; D gene: NA; clone size: NA; J gene: TRBJ1-5; CDR3 protein: CATSDRRVSNQPQHF; CDR3 DNA: TGTGCCACCAGTGATCGAAGGGTTTCCAATCAGCCCCAGCATTTT
V gene: TRBV5-6; D gene: TRBD2; clone size: NA; J gene: TRBJ2-3; CDR3 protein: CASSAIGGGLLRTDTQYF; CDR3 DNA: TGTGCCAGCAGCGCGATTGGCGGGGGGCTACTCCGCACAGATACGCAGTATTTT
V gene: TRBV14; D gene: TRBD1; clone size: NA; J gene: TRBJ1-3; CDR3 protein: CASSQRGQPGNTIYF; CDR3 DNA: TGTGCCAGCAGCCAGAGGGGACAGCCAGGAAACACCATATATTTT
V gene: TRBV24-1; D gene: TRBD2; clone size: NA; J gene: TRBJ2-5; CDR3 protein: CATSGGLAGEQETQYF; CDR3 DNA: TGTGCCACCAGTGGGGGGTTAGCGGGAGAACAAGAGACCCAGTACTTC
V gene: TRBV6-1; D gene: NA; clone size: NA; J gene: TRBJ1-3; CDR3 protein: CASSATTPKTGNTIYF; CDR3 DNA: TGTGCCAGCAGTGCCACAACACCGAAAACGGGAAACACCATATATTTT
V gene: TRBV21-1; D gene: NA; clone size: NA; J gene: TRBJ2-3; CDR3 protein: CASRASVGASTDTQYF; CDR3 DNA: TGTGCCAGCAGGGCAAGTGTTGGAGCTAGCACAGATACGCAGTATTTT
V gene: TRBV5-4; D gene: NA; clone size: NA; J gene: TRBJ2-4; CDR3 protein: CASSLERRQNIQYF; CDR3 DNA: TGTGCCAGCAGCTTGGAGCGGCGCCAAAACATTCAGTACTTC
V gene: TRBV5-1; D gene: NA; clone size: NA; J gene: TRBJ1-2; CDR3 protein: CASSTEAGYGYTF; CDR3 DNA: TGCGCCAGCAGCACCGAGGCCGGATATGGCTACACCTTC
V gene: TRBV11-2; D gene: NA; clone size: NA; J gene: TRBJ1-6; CDR3 protein: CASSTGQGNSPLHF; CDR3 DNA: TGTGCCAGCAGCACCGGACAAGGAAATTCACCCCTCCACTTT
V gene: TRBV3-1/TRBV3-2; D gene: NA; clone size: NA; J gene: TRBJ1-1; CDR3 protein: CASSQDRGGHGFF; CDR3 DNA: TGTGCCAGCAGCCAAGATCGAGGGGGGCACGGTTTCTTT
V gene: TRBV5-1; D gene: TRBD1; clone size: NA; J gene: TRBJ2-5; CDR3 protein: CASSQDRYQETQYF; CDR3 DNA: TGCGCCAGCAGCCAGGACAGGTACCAAGAGACCCAGTACTTC
V gene: TRBV7-3; D gene: TRBD2; clone size: few; J gene: TRBJ2-7; CDR3 protein: CASSRSGSYEQYF; CDR3 DNA: TGTGCCAGCAGCCGAAGCGGGAGCTATGAGCAGTACTTC
V gene: TRBV6-1; D gene: TRBD1; clone size: NA; J gene: TRBJ1-5; CDR3 protein: CASSVGTVNSNQPQHF; CDR3 DNA: TGTGCCAGCAGTGTCGGGACAGTGAATAGCAATCAGCCCCAGCATTTT
V gene: TRBV5-1; D gene: NA; clone size: NA; J gene: TRBJ1-2; CDR3 protein: CASSELTGSSYGYTF; CDR3 DNA: TGCGCCAGCAGCGAGTTGACAGGTTCAAGCTATGGCTACACCTTC
V gene: TRBV18; D gene: NA; clone size: NA; J gene: TRBJ2-7; CDR3 protein: CASSLQSSYEQYF; CDR3 DNA: TGTGCCAGCTCACTACAGAGCTCCTACGAGCAGTACTTC
V gene: TRBV6-5; D gene: TRBD1; clone size: NA; J gene: TRBJ2-2; CDR3 protein: CASRSGQGNTGELFF; CDR3 DNA: TGTGCCAGCAGGTCGGGACAGGGTAACACCGGGGAGCTGTTTTTT
V gene: TRBV9; D gene: TRBD2; clone size: NA; J gene: TRBJ2-2; CDR3 protein: CASSVAPGLENAGELFF; CDR3 DNA: TGTGCCAGCAGCGTAGCTCCGGGACTAGAAAACGCCGGGGAGCTGTTTTTT